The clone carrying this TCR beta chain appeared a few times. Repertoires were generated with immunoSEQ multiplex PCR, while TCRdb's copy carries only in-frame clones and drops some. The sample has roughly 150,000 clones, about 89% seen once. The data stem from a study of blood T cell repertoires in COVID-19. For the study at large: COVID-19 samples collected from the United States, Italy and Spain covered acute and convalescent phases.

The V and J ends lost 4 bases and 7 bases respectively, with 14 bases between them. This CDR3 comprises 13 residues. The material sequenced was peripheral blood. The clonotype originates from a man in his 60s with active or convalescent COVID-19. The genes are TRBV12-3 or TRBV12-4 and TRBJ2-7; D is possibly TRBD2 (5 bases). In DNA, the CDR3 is TGTGCCAGCAGTTCAGGAGACTACTTTGAGCAGTACTTC. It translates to CASSSGDYFEQYF.